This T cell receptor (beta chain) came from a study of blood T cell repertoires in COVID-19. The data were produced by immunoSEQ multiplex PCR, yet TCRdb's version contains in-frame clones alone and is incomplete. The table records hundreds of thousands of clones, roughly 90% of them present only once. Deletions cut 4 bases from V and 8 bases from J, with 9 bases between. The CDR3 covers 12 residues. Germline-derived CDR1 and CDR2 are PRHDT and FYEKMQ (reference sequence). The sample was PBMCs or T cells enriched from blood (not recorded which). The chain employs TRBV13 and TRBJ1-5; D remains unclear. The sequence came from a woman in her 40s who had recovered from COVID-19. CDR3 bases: TGTGCCAGCAGCTCCCGGGGAGAGCCCCAGCATTTT. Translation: CASSSRGEPQHF.